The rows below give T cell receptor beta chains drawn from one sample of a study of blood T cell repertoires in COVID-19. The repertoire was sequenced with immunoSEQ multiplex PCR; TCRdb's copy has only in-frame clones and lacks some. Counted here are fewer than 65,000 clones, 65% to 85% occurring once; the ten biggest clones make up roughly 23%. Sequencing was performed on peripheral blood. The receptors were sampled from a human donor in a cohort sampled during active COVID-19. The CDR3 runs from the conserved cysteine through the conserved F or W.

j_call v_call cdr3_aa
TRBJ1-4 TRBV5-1 CASSFSPGEKLFF
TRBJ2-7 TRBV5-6 CASSYTGTTYEQYF
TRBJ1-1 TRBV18 CASSGTENTEAFF
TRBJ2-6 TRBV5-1 CASSPGSNVLTF
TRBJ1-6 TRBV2 CASAQAYNSPLHF
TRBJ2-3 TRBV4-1 CASSQEIAGPRTDTQYF
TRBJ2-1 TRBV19 CASSMSQGPWNEQFF
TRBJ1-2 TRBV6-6 CASSLTGGANYGYTF
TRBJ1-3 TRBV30 CAWSVGQGVSTIYF
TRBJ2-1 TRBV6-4 CASSATGKNEQFF
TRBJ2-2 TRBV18 CASSPQRGGDTGELFF
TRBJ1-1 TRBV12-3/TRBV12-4 CASSLWGGTEAFF